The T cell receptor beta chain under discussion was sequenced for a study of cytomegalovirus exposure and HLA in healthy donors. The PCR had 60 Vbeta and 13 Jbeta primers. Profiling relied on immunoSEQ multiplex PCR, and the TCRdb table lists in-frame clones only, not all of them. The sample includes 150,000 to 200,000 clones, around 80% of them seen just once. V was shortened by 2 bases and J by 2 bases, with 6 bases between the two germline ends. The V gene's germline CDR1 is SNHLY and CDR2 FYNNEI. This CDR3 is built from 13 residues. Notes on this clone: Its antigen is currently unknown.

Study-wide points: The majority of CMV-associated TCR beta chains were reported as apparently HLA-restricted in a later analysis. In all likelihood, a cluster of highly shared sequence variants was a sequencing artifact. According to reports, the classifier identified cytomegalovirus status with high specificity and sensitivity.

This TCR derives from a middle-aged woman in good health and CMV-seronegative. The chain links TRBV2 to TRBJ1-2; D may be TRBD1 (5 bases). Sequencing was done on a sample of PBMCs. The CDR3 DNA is TGTGCCAGCAGTGAAAACAGGAACTATGGCTACACCTTC. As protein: CASSENRNYGYTF.